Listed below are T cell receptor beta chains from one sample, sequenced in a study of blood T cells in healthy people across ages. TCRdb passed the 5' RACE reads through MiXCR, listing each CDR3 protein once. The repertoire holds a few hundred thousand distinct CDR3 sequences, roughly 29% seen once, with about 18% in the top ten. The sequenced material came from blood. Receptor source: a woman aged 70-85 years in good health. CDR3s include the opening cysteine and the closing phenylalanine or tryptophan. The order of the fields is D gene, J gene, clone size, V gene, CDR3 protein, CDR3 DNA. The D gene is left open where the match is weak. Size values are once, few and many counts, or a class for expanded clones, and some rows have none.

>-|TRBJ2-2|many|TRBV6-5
CASSYSQGGLFF
TGTGCCAGCAGTTACTCGCAGGGGGGGCTGTTTTTT
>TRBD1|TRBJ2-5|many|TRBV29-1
CSAEGTGRSETQYF
TGCAGCGCCGAGGGGACAGGGAGGTCTGAGACCCAGTACTTC
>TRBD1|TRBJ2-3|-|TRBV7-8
CASSFDRAIGDTHYF
TGTGCCAGCAGCTTCGACAGGGCAATTGGAGATACGCATTATTTT
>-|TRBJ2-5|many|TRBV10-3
CAISGGLQETQYF
TGTGCCATCAGTGGGGGCCTCCAAGAGACCCAGTACTTC
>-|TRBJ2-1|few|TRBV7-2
CASSFDRQNNEQFF
TGTGCCAGCAGCTTTGACAGGCAGAACAATGAGCAGTTCTTC
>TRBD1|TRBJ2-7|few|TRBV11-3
CASSLGQEVSYEQYF
TGTGCCAGCAGCTTGGGACAGGAGGTCTCCTACGAGCAGTACTTC
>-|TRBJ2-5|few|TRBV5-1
CASSERTAQETQYF
TGCGCCAGCAGCGAAAGGACGGCACAAGAGACCCAGTACTTC
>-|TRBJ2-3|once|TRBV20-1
CSARLTGPDTQYF
TGCAGTGCTAGACTGACAGGCCCAGATACGCAGTATTTT
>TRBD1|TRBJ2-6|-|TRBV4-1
CASSQFPEAGGNSGANVLTF
TGCGCCAGCAGCCAATTTCCAGAGGCAGGGGGAAACTCTGGGGCCAACGTCCTGACTTTC
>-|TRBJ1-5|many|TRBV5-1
CASSLEGSNQPQHF
TGCGCCAGCAGCTTGGAGGGCAGCAATCAGCCCCAGCATTTT
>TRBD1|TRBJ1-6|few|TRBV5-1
CASSDRAINSPLHF
TGCGCCAGCAGCGACAGGGCTATTAATTCACCCCTCCACTTT
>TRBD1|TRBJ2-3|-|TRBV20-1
CSARQGQGAIDTQYF
TGCAGTGCTAGACAGGGACAGGGGGCGATTGATACGCAGTATTTT
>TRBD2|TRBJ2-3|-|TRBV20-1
CSARQTSGATDTQYF
TGCAGTGCTAGACAGACTAGCGGGGCCACAGATACGCAGTATTTT
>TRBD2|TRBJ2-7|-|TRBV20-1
CSASPGTTFEQYF
TGCAGTGCTTCCCCCGGGACTACGTTTGAGCAGTACTTC
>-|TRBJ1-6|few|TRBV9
CASSVEAENSPLHF
TGTGCCAGCAGCGTAGAGGCGGAGAATTCACCCCTCCACTTT
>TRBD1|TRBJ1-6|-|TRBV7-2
CASSLGGQVNSPLHF
TGTGCCAGCAGCTTAGGAGGACAGGTTAATTCACCCCTCCACTTT
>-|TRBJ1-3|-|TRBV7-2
CASSFQGTGNTIYF
TGTGCCAGCAGCTTTCAGGGCACTGGAAACACCATATATTTT
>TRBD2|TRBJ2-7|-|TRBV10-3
CAISESAGGGYEQYF
TGTGCCATCAGTGAGTCTGCGGGAGGGGGCTACGAGCAGTACTTC
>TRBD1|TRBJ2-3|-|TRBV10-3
CAISRDRDSQCF
TGTGCCATCAGCCGGGACAGGGATTCGCAGTGTTTT
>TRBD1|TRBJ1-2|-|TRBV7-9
CASSPPVGQGSLAGYTF
TGTGCCAGCAGTCCCCCAGTGGGACAGGGGTCGCTGGCCGGCTACACCTTC
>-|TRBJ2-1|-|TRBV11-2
CASSFGAYNEQFF
TGTGCCAGCAGCTTCGGGGCTTACAATGAGCAGTTCTTC
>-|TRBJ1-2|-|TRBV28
CASSLKRGNGYTF
TGTGCCAGCAGTTTAAAGAGGGGGAATGGCTACACCTTC
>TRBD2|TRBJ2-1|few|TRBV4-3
CASSRLGLAGNEQFF
TGCGCCAGCAGCCGTCTAGGACTAGCGGGAAATGAGCAGTTCTTC
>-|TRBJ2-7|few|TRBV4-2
CASSQETGGGGVFEQYF
TGTGCCAGCAGCCAGGAAACCGGAGGGGGCGGTGTCTTCGAGCAGTACTTC
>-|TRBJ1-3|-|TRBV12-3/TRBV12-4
CASGFGSTIYF
TGTGCCAGCGGTTTCGGAAGCACCATATATTTT
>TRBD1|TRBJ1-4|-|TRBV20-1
CSAIRGWTGRDEKLFF
TGCAGTGCTATAAGGGGTTGGACAGGGCGGGATGAAAAACTGTTTTTT
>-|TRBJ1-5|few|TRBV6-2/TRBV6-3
CASSLAPRSTWEQPQHF
TGTGCCAGCTCACTCGCCCCCCGGTCAACTTGGGAACAGCCCCAGCATTTT
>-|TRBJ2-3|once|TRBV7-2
CASSLALRGATDTQYF
TGTGCCAGCAGCTTAGCACTAAGGGGGGCCACAGATACGCAGTATTTT
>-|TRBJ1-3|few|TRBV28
CASRSRGGEGNTIYF
TGTGCCAGCAGATCGCGGGGGGGCGAAGGAAACACCATATATTTT
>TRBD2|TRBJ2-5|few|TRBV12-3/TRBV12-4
CASSFYGGAGETQYF
TGTGCCAGCAGTTTCTACGGGGGGGCGGGAGAGACCCAGTACTTC
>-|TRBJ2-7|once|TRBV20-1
CSASGGLGEQYF
TGCAGTGCTAGTGGGGGGCTGGGTGAGCAGTACTTC
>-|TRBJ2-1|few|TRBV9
CASSVGSRSYNGQFF
TGTGCCAGCAGCGTAGGGAGTAGGTCCTACAATGGGCAGTTCTTC
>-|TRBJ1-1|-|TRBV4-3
CASSLRGHSEAFF
TGCGCCAGCAGCCTCAGGGGACACTCTGAAGCTTTCTTT
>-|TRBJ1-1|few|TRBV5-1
CASSFQAGTEAFF
TGCGCCAGCAGCTTTCAGGCTGGCACTGAAGCTTTCTTT
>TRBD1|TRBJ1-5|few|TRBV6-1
CASREQGQSNQPQHF
TGTGCCAGCAGAGAACAGGGACAGTCAAATCAGCCCCAGCATTTT
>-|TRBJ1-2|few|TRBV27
CASSIPIWGRGNYGYTF
TGTGCCAGCAGTATACCGATCTGGGGCAGGGGTAACTATGGCTACACCTTC
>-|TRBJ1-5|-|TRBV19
CASTSGLGGANNQPQHF
TGTGCCAGTACCTCGGGGTTAGGTGGGGCAAACAATCAGCCCCAGCATTTT
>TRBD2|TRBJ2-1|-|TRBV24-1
CATSDQTSGGANEQFF
TGTGCCACCAGTGATCAAACTAGCGGGGGGGCCAATGAGCAGTTCTTC
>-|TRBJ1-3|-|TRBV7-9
CASSHVAGNSGNTIYF
TGTGCCAGCAGCCACGTGGCGGGAAACTCTGGAAACACCATATATTTT
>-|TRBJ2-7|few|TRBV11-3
CASSLDREQYF
TGTGCCAGCAGCCTAGACAGGGAGCAGTACTTC
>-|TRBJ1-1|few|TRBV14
CASSPDKGTFSTEAFF
TGTGCCAGCAGCCCGGACAAGGGTACATTCAGCACTGAAGCTTTCTTT
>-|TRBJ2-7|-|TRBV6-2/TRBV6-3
CASSYLRNYEQYF
TGTGCCAGCAGTTACTTAAGGAACTACGAGCAGTACTTC
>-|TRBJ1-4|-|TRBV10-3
CAISERQIKTEKLFF
TGTGCCATCAGTGAAAGACAGATAAAAACCGAAAAACTGTTTTTT
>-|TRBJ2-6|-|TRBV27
CATAPRESGANVLTF
TGTGCCACAGCCCCGAGGGAATCTGGGGCCAACGTCCTGACTTTC
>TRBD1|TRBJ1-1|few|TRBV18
CASSRQGLSEAFF
TGTGCCAGCTCACGACAGGGCCTCTCTGAAGCTTTCTTT
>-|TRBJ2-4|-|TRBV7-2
CASSPNADLTIQYF
TGTGCCAGCAGCCCAAACGCGGACCTTACAATTCAGTACTTC
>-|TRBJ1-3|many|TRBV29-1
CSAQGQDGNTIYF
TGCAGCGCTCAGGGTCAGGATGGAAACACCATATATTTT
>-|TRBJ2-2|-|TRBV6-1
CASSAGYLPSGELFF
TGTGCCAGCAGTGCAGGGTATCTTCCCTCCGGGGAGCTGTTTTTT
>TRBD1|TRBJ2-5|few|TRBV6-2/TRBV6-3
CASSKWDRRQETQYF
TGTGCCAGCAGTAAGTGGGACAGGAGACAAGAGACCCAGTACTTC
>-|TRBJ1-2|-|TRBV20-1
CSASGGVGYGYTF
TGCAGTGCTAGTGGCGGAGTAGGCTATGGCTACACCTTC
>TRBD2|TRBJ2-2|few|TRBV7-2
CASSLGRGYTGELFF
TGTGCCAGCAGCTTAGGGCGGGGGTACACCGGGGAGCTGTTTTTT
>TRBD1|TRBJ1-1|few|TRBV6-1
CASTYDRGKTEAFF
TGTGCCAGCACCTACGACAGGGGGAAGACTGAAGCTTTCTTT
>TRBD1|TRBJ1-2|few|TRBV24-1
CATSDQGQGNGGYTF
TGTGCCACCAGTGACCAAGGACAGGGGAACGGTGGCTACACCTTC
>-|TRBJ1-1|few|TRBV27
CASRRKHTTNTEAFF
TGTGCCAGCCGACGGAAGCATACGACGAACACTGAAGCTTTCTTT
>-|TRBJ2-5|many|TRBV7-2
CASSSNWETQYF
TGTGCCAGCAGCTCCAATTGGGAGACCCAGTACTTC